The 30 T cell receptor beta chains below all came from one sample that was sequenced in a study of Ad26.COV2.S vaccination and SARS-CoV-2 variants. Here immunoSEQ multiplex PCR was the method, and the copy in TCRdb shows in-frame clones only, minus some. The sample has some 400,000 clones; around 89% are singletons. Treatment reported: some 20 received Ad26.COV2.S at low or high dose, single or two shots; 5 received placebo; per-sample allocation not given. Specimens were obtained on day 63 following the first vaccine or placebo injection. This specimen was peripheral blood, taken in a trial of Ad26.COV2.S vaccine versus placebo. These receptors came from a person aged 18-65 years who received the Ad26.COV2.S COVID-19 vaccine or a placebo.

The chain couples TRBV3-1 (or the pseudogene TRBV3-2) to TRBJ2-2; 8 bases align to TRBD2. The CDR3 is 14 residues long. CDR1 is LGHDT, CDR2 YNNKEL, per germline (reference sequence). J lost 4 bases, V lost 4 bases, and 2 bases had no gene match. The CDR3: CASSRGTSTGELFF. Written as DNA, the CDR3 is TGTGCCAGCAGCCGGGGGACTAGCACCGGGGAGCTGTTTTTT.

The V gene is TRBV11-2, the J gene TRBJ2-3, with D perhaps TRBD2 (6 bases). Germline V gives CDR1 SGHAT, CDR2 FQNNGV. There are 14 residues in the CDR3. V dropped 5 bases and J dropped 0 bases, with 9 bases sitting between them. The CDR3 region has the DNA TGTGCCAGCAGCCTGGGACTTAGCACAGATACGCAGTATTTT. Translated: CASSLGLSTDTQYF. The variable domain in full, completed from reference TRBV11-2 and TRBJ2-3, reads EAGVAQSPRYKIIEKRQSVAFWCNPISGHATLYWYQQILGQGPKLLIQFQNNGVVDDSQLPKDRFSAERLKGVDSTLKIQPAKLEDSAVYLCASSLGLSTDTQYFGPGTRLTVL.

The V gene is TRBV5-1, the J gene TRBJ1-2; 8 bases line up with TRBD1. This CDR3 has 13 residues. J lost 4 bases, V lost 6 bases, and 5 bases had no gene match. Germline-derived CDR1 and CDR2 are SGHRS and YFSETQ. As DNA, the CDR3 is TGCGCCAGCACTGGGACAGGCGCCTATGGCTACACCTTC. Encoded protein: CASTGTGAYGYTF.

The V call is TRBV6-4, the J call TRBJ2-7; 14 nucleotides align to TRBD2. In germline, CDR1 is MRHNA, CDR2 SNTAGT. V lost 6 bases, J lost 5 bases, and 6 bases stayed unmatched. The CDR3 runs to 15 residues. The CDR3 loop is CASSPGLAGDDEQYF. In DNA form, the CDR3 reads TGTGCCAGCAGCCCGGGACTAGCGGGAGATGACGAGCAGTACTTC.

The chain's CDR3 is CAWRGRDRGSYNEQFF. In nucleotides, the CDR3 is TGTGCCTGGAGGGGGAGGGACAGGGGCTCCTACAATGAGCAGTTCTTC. The chain joins TRBV30 to TRBJ2-1; 10 nucleotides agree with TRBD1. The germline gives CDR1 GTSNPN, CDR2 SVGIG (reference sequence). V gave up 3 bases and J gave up 0 bases; unmatched junction bases: 5. CDR3 length: 16 residues.

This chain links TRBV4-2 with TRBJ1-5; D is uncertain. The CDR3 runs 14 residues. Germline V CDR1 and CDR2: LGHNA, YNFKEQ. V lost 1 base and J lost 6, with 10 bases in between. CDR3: CASSQGVGGQPQHF. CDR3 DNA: TGTGCCAGCAGCCAAGGGGTGGGAGGTCAGCCCCAGCATTTT.

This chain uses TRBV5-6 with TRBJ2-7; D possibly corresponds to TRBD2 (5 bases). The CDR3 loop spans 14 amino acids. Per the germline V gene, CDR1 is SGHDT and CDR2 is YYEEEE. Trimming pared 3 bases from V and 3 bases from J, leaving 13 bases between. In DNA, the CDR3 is TGTGCCAGCAGCTGGCAGGAGGACGGCTACGAGCAGTACTTC. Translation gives CASSWQEDGYEQYF.

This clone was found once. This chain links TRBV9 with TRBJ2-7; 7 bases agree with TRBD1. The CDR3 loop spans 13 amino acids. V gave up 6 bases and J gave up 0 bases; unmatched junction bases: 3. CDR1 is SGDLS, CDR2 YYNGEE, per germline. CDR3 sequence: CASMGQNSYEQYF. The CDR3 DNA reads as TGTGCCAGCATGGGACAGAACTCCTACGAGCAGTACTTC.

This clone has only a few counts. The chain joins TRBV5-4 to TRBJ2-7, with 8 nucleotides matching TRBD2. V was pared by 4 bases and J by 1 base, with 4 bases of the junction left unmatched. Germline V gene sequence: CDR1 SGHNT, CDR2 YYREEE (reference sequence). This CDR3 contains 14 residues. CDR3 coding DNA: TGTGCCAGCAGCCCTCGGGGGGGGTCCTACGAGCAGTACTTC. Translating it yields CASSPRGGSYEQYF.

CDR3 DNA: TGCGCCAGCAGACTAGCGGGAGGAGATACGCAGTATTTT. It encodes CASRLAGGDTQYF. J is TRBJ2-3 and V is TRBV10-2, with TRBD2 identical over 12 bases. There are 13 residues in the CDR3. V was clipped by 6 bases and J by 5 bases; unmatched bases: 0. Germline V gene sequence: CDR1 WSHSY, CDR2 SAAADI.

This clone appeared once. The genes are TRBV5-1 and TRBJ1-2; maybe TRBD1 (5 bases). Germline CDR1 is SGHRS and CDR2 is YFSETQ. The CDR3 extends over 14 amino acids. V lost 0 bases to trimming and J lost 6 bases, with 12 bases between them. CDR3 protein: CASSLESEGHGYTF. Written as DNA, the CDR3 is TGCGCCAGCAGCTTGGAGTCCGAGGGACATGGCTACACCTTC.

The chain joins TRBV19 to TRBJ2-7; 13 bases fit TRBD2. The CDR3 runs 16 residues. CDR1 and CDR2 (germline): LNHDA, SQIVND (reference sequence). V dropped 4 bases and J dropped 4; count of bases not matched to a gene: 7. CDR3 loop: CASSNLGTSGIYEQYF. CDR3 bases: TGTGCCAGTAGTAACCTCGGGACTAGCGGGATATACGAGCAGTACTTC.

The CDR3 DNA follows: TGTGCCAGCAGCTGGACAGGAACGAACACCGGGGAGCTGTTTTTT. Amino acid sequence: CASSWTGTNTGELFF. The chain is built from TRBV7-8 and TRBJ2-2; TRBD1 agrees at 7 bases. Germline V gene sequence: CDR1 SGHVS, CDR2 FQNEAQ. This CDR3 region has 15 residues. V gave up 4 bases and J gave up 0 bases; unmatched junction bases: 2.

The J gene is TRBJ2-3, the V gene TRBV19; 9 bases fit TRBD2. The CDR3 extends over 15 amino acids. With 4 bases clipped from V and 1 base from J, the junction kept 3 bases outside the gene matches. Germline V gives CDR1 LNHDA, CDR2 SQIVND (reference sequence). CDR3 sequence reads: CASSRREGGTDTQYF. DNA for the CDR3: TGTGCCAGTAGTAGGCGGGAGGGGGGCACAGATACGCAGTATTTT.

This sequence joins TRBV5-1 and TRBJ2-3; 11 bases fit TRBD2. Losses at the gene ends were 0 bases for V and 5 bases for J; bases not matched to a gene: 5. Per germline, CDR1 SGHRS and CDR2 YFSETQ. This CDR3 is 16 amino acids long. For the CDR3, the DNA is TGCGCCAGCAGCTTGGACCTAGCGGGAGGAGTAGATACGCAGTATTTT. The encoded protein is CASSLDLAGGVDTQYF.

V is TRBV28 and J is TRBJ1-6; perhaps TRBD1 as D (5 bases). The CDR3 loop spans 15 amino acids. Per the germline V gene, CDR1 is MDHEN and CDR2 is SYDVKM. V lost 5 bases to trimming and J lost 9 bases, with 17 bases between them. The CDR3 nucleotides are TGTGCCAGCAGTACGCGACAGTACGCGGCTTCACCCCTCCACTTT. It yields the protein CASSTRQYAASPLHF.

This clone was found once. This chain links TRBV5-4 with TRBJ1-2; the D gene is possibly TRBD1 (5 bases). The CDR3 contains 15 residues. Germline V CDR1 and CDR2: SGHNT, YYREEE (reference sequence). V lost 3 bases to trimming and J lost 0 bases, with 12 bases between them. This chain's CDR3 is CASSSGTAANYGYTF. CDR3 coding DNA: TGTGCCAGCAGCTCCGGGACGGCTGCTAACTATGGCTACACCTTC. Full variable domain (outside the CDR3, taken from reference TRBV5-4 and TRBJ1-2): ETGVTQSPTHLIKTRGQQVTLRCSSQSGHNTVSWYQQALGQGPQFIFQYYREEENGRGNFPPRFSGLQFPNYSSELNVNALELDDSALYLCASSSGTAANYGYTFGSGTRLTVV.

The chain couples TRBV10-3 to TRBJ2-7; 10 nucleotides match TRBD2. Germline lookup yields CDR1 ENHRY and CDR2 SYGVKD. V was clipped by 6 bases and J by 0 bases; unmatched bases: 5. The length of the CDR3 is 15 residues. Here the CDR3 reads CAIRTGTSVSYEQYF. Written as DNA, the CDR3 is TGTGCCATCAGGACCGGGACTAGCGTCTCCTACGAGCAGTACTTC.

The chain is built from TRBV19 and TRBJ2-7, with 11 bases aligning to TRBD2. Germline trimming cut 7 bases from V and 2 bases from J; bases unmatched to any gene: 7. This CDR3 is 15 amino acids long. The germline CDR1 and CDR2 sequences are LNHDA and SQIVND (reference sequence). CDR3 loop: CASTVAGGPAYEQYF. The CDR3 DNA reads TGTGCCAGTACCGTAGCGGGAGGGCCCGCCTACGAGCAGTACTTC.

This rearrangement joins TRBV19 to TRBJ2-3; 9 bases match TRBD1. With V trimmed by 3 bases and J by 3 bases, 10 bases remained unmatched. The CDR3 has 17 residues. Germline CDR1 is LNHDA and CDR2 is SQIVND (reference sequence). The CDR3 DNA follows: TGTGCCAGTAGTATCCGGATTGGGACAGGGAGGACAGATACGCAGTATTTT. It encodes CASSIRIGTGRTDTQYF.

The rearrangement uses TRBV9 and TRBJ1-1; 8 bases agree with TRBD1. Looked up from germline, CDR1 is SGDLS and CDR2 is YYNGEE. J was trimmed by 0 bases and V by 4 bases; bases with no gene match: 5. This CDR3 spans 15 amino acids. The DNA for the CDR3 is TGTGCCAGCAGCACTGGGACAGGACTGAACACTGAAGCTTTCTTT. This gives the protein CASSTGTGLNTEAFF.

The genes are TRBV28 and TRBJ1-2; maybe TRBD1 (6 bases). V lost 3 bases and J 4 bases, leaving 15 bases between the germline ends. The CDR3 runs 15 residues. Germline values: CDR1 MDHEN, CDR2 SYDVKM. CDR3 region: CASSFPRGYGYGYTF. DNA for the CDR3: TGTGCCAGCAGTTTTCCCAGGGGCTATGGCTATGGCTACACCTTC.

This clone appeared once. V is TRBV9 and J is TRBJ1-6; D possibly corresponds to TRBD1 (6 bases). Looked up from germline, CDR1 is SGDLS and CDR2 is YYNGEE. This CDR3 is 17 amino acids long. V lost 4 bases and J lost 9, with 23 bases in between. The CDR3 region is CASSQTAAQGLGSPLHF. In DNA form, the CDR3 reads TGTGCCAGCAGCCAAACGGCGGCCCAGGGGTTAGGTTCACCCCTCCACTTT.

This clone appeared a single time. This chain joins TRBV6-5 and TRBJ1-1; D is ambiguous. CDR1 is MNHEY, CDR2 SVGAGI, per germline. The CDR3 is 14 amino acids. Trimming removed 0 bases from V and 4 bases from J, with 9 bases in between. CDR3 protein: CASSYSRLATEAFF. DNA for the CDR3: TGTGCCAGCAGTTACTCCAGACTCGCCACTGAAGCTTTCTTT.

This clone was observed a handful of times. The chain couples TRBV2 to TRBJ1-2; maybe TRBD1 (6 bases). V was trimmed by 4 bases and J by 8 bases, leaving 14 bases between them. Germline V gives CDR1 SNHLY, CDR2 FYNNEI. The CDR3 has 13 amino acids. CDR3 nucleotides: TGTGCCAGCAGTGCGGACAGCGGGGCAGGCTACACCTTC. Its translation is CASSADSGAGYTF. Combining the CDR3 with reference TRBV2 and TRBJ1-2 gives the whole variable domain EPEVTQTPSHQVTQMGQEVILRCVPISNHLYFYWYRQILGQKVEFLVSFYNNEISEKSEIFDDQFSVERPDGSNFTLKIRSTKLEDSAMYFCASSADSGAGYTFGSGTRLTVV.

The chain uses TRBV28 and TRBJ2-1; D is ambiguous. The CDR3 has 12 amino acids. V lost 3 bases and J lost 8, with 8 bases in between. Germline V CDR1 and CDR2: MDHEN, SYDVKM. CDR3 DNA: TGTGCCAGCAGTTTCGGGCTAGATGAGCAGTTCTTC. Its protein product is CASSFGLDEQFF.

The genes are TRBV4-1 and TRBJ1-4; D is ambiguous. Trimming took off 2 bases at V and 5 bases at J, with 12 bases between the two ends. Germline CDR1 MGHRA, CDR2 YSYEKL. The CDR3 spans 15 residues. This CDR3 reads CASSQTNGVNEKLFF. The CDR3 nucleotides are TGCGCCAGCAGCCAAACAAACGGGGTAAATGAAAAACTGTTTTTT.

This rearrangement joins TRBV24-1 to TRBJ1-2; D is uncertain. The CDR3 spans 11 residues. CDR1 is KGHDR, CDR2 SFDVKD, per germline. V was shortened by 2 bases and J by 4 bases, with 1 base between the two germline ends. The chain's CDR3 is CATSDSYGYTF. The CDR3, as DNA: TGTGCCACCAGTGATTCCTATGGCTACACCTTC.

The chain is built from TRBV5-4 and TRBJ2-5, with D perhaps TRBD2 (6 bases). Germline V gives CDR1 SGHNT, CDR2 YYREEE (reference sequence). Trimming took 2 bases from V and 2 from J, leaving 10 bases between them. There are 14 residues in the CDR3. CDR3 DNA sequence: TGTGCCAGCAGCTTAACTAGCCAACAAGAGACCCAGTACTTC. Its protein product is CASSLTSQQETQYF.

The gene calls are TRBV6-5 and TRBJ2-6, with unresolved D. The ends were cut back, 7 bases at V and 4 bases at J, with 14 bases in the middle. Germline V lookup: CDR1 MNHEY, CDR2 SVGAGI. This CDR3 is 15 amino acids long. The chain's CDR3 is CASTRAFAGANVLTF. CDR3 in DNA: TGTGCCAGCACCCGGGCCTTCGCCGGGGCCAACGTCCTGACTTTC.